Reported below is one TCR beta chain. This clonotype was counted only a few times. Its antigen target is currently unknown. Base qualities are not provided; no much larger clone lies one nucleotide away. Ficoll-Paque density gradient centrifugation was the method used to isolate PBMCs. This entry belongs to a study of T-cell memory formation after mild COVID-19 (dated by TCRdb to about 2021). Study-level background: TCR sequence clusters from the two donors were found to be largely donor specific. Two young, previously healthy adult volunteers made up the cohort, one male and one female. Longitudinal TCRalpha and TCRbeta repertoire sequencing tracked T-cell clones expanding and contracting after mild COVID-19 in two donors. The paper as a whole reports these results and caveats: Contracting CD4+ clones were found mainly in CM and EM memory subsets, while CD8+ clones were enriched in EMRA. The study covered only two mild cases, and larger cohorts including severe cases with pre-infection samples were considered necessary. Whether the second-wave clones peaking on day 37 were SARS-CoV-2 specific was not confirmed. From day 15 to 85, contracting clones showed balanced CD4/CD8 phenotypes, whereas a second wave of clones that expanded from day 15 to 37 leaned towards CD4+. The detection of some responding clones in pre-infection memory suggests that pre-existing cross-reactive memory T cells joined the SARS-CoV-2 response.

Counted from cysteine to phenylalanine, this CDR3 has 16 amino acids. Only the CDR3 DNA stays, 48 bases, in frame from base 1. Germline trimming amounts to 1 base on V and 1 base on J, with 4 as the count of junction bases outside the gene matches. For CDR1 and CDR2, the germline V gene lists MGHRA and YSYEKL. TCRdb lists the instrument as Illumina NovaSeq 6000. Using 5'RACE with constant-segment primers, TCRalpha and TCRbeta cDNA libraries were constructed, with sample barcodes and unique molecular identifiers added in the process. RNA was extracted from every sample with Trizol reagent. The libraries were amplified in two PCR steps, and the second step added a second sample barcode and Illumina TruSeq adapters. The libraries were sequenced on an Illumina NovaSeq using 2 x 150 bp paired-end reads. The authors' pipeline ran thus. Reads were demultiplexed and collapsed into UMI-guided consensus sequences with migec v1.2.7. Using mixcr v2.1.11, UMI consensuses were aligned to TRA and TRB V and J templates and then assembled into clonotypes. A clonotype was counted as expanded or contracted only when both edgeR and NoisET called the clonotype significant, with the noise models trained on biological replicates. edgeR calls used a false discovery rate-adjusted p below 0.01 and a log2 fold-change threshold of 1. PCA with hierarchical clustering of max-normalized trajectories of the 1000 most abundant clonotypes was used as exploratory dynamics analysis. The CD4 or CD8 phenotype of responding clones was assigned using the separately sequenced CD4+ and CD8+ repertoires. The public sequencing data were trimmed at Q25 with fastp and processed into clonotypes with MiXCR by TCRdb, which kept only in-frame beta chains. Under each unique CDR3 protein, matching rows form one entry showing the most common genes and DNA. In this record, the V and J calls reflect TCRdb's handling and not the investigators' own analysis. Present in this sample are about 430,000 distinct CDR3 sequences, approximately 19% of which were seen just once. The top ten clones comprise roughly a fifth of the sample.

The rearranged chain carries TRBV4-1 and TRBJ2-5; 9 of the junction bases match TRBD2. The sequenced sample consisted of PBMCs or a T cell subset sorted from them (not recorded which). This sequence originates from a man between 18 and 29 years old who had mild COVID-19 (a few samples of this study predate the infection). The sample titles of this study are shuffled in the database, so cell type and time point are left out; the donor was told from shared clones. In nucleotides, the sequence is TGCGCCAGCAGCCAAGGAGAGCGGGGGGCCCAAGAGACCCAGTACTTC. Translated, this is CASSQGERGAQETQYF.